Shown below are 2 T cell receptor beta chains from a single sample sequenced in a study of T cells in Graves' hyperthyroidism and ophthalmopathy. Regions amplified from RNA transcripts were the TCR beta CDR3 regions. The primer set for the first-round RT-PCR of the TCR CDR3 was HTBI. MiXCR, applied by TCRdb to the multiplex PCR reads, yields one record per CDR3 protein. The profile shows fewer than 350,000 distinct CDR3 sequences, roughly 15% of them singletons. Sample: blood. The receptor source for this set is a woman in her fifties or sixties with Graves' hyperthyroidism that later progressed to Graves' ophthalmopathy.

This clonotype has a handful of counts. The chain recombines TRBV5-1 with TRBJ2-1, with TRBD2 matching 13 bases. J lost 9 bases, V lost 4 bases, and 7 bases had no gene match. This CDR3 has 15 amino acids. Germline values: CDR1 SGHRS, CDR2 YFSETQ. The CDR3 sequence is CASSKTSGRQGEQFF. In DNA, the CDR3 is TGCGCCAGCAGCAAGACTAGCGGGAGGCAGGGTGAGCAGTTCTTC.

This clonotype was detected ten times or more. This chain connects TRBV27 to TRBJ1-1; possible D gene TRBD1, 5 bases. The CDR3 is 12 amino acids. Trimming removed 5 bases from V and 4 bases from J, with 8 bases in between. Germline CDR1 is MNHEY and CDR2 is SMNVEV (reference sequence). CDR3 region: CASSRGTTEAFF. DNA for the CDR3: TGTGCCAGCAGTCGGGGGACCACTGAAGCTTTCTTT.